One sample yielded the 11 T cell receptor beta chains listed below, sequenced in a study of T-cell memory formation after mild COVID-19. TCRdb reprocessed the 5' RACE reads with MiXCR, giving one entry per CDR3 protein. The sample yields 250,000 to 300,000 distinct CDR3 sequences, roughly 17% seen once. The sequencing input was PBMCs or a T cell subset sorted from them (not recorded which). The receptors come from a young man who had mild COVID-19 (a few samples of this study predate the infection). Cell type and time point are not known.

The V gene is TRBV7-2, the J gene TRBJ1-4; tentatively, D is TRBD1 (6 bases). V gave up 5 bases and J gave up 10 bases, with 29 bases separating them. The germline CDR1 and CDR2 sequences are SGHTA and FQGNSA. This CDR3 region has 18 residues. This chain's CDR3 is CASSPRWTVSGFGGKLFF. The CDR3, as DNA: TGTGCCAGCAGCCCTCGATGGACAGTGTCTGGTTTCGGTGGAAAACTGTTTTTT.

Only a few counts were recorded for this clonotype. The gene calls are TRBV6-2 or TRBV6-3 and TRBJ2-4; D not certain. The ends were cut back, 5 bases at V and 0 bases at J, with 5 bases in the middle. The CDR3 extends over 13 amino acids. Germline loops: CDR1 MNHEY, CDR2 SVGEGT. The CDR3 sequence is CASSEIAKNIQYF. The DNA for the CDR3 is TGTGCCAGCAGTGAGATAGCCAAAAACATTCAGTACTTC.

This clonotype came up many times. The CDR3 reads CAIGHRDRVAGELFF. The DNA of the CDR3 is TGTGCCATCGGCCACCGGGACAGGGTGGCCGGGGAGCTGTTTTTT. The chain has TRBV10-3 and TRBJ2-2; TRBD1 matches at 9 bases. The V and J ends lost 8 bases and 6 bases, in that order; junction bases with no gene match: 10. Germline CDR1 ENHRY, CDR2 SYGVKD. The CDR3 runs 15 residues.

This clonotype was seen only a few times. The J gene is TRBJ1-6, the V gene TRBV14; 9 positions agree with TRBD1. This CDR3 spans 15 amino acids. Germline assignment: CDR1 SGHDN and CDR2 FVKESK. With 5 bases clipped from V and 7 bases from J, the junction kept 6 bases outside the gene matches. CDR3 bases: TGTGCCAGCAGCAGAGGGACAGGGCAGAATTCACCCCTCCACTTT. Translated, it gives CASSRGTGQNSPLHF.

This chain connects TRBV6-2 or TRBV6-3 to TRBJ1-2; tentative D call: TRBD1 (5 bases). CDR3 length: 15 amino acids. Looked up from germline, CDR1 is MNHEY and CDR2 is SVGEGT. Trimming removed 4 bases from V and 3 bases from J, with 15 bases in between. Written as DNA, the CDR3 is TGTGCCAGCAGTTCCCCTCCGCGGGGCCACTATGGCTACACCTTC. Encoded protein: CASSSPPRGHYGYTF.

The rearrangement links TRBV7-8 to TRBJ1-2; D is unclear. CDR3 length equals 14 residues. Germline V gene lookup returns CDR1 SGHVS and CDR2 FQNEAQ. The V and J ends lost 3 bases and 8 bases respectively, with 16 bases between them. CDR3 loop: CASSLGLRRRGYTF. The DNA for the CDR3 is TGTGCCAGCAGCTTGGGTCTTCGTCGGAGGGGCTACACCTTC.

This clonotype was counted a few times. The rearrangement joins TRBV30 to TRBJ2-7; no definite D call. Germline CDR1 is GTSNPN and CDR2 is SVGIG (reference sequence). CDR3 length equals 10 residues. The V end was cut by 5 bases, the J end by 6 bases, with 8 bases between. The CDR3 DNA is TGTGCCTGGTCCCATGTCGAGCAGTACTTC. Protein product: CAWSHVEQYF.

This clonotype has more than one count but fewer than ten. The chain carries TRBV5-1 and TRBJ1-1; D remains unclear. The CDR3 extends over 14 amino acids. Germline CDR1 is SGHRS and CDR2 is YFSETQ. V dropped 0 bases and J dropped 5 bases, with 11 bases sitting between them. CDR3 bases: TGCGCCAGCAGCTTGGGCGAAGGGAGTACTGAAGCTTTCTTT. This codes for CASSLGEGSTEAFF. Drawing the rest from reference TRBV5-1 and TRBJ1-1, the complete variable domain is KAGVTQTPRYLIKTRGQQVTLSCSPISGHRSVSWYQQTPGQGLQFLFEYFSETQRNKGNFPGRFSGRQFSNSRSEMNVSTLELGDSALYLCASSLGEGSTEAFFGQGTRLTVV.

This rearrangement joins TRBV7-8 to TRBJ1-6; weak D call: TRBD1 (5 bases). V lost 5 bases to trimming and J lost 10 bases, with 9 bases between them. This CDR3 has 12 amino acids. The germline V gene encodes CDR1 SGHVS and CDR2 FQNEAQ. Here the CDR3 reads CASSLRQSPLHF. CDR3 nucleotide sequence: TGTGCCAGCAGCCTCCGACAGTCACCCCTCCACTTT.

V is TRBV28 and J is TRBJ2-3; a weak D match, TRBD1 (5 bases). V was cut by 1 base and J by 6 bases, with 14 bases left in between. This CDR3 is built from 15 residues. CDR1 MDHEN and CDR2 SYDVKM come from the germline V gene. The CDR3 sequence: CASSLFGAAQDTQYF. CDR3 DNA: TGTGCCAGCAGTTTATTTGGGGCCGCTCAGGATACGCAGTATTTT.

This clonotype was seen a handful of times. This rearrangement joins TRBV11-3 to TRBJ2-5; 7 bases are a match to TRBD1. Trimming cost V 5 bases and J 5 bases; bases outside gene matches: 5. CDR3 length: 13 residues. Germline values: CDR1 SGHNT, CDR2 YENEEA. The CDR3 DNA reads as TGTGCCAGCAGCCGCGGACAGGCGGAGACCCAGTACTTC. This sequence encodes CASSRGQAETQYF.